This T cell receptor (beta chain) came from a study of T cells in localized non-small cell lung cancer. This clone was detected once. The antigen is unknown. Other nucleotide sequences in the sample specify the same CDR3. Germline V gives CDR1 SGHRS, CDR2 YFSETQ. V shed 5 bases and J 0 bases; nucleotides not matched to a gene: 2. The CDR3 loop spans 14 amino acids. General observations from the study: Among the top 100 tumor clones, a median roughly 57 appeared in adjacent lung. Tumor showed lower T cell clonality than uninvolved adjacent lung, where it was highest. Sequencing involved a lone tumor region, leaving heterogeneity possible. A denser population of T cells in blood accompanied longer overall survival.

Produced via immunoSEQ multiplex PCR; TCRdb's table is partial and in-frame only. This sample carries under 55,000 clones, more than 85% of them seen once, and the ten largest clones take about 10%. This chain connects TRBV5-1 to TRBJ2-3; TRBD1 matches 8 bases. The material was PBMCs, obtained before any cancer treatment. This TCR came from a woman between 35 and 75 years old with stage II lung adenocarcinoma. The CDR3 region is CASRGTGSTDTQYF. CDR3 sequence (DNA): TGCGCCAGCAGAGGGACAGGAAGCACAGATACGCAGTATTTT.